This is a list of T cell receptor beta chains from one sample in a study of cytomegalovirus exposure and HLA in healthy donors. Generated by immunoSEQ multiplex PCR, the TCRdb table keeps only in-frame clones and is missing some. The sample has approximately 170,000 clones, roughly 80% seen once. Sequencing was carried out using PBMCs. The receptor source for this set is a woman between 18 and 29 years old in good health and CMV-seronegative. The CDR3 runs from the conserved cysteine through the conserved F or W. Fields, in order: J gene, clone size, V gene, D gene, CDR3 protein, CDR3 DNA. A D gene is named only where the DNA matches it firmly. Rows may omit the clone size; those that give it use once, few, many or a size class.

J gene: TRBJ1-5
clone size: NA
V gene: TRBV5-6
D gene: NA
CDR3 protein: CASSLSSDQPQHF
CDR3 DNA: TGTGCCAGCAGCTTGAGTTCGGATCAGCCCCAGCATTTT

J gene: TRBJ1-6
clone size: NA
V gene: TRBV27
D gene: NA
CDR3 protein: CASSLSGGAVNSPLHF
CDR3 DNA: TGTGCCAGCAGTTTAAGTGGGGGGGCGGTTAATTCACCCCTCCACTTT

J gene: TRBJ1-4
clone size: NA
V gene: TRBV6-5
D gene: TRBD1
CDR3 protein: CASSRTGATNEKLFF
CDR3 DNA: TGTGCCAGCAGTCGCACAGGGGCAACTAATGAAAAACTGTTTTTT

J gene: TRBJ1-1
clone size: few
V gene: TRBV27
D gene: NA
CDR3 protein: CASRPYGESNTEAFF
CDR3 DNA: TGTGCCAGCAGACCATACGGGGAGTCGAACACTGAAGCTTTCTTT

J gene: TRBJ2-7
clone size: few
V gene: TRBV6-6
D gene: NA
CDR3 protein: CASSYLTSGHSHEQYF
CDR3 DNA: TGTGCCAGCAGTTACTTAACATCAGGACATTCCCACGAGCAGTACTTC

J gene: TRBJ1-2
clone size: NA
V gene: TRBV28
D gene: NA
CDR3 protein: CASSHGQYGYTF
CDR3 DNA: TGTGCCAGCAGCCACGGACAGTATGGCTACACCTTC

J gene: TRBJ2-1
clone size: NA
V gene: TRBV27
D gene: TRBD2
CDR3 protein: CASRKLAGPNPYNEQFF
CDR3 DNA: TGTGCCAGCAGAAAACTAGCGGGCCCTAACCCCTACAATGAGCAGTTCTTC

J gene: TRBJ2-1
clone size: NA
V gene: TRBV11-2
D gene: TRBD1
CDR3 protein: CASSLTTGGSYNEQFF
CDR3 DNA: TGTGCCAGCAGCTTAACGACAGGGGGCTCCTACAATGAGCAGTTCTTC

J gene: TRBJ2-1
clone size: NA
V gene: TRBV5-1
D gene: TRBD2
CDR3 protein: CASSLNPTSGNANEQFF
CDR3 DNA: TGCGCCAGCAGCCTTAATCCGACTAGCGGGAATGCCAATGAGCAGTTCTTC

J gene: TRBJ2-5
clone size: NA
V gene: TRBV6-5
D gene: NA
CDR3 protein: CASSRTEFTETHYF
CDR3 DNA: TGTGCCAGCAGTCGGACAGAATTTACGGAGACCCATTACTTC

J gene: TRBJ1-2
clone size: NA
V gene: TRBV19
D gene: NA
CDR3 protein: CASDSFGSLSNYGYTF
CDR3 DNA: TGTGCCAGTGACAGCTTCGGCTCCCTCAGTAACTATGGCTACACCTTC

J gene: TRBJ2-6
clone size: NA
V gene: TRBV19
D gene: NA
CDR3 protein: CASSRDAGANVLTF
CDR3 DNA: TGTGCCAGTAGTCGAGATGCTGGGGCCAACGTCCTGACTTTC

J gene: TRBJ1-3
clone size: NA
V gene: TRBV18
D gene: TRBD1
CDR3 protein: CASSLGQGAGNTIYF
CDR3 DNA: TGTGCCAGCTCCCTCGGACAGGGAGCAGGAAACACCATATATTTT

J gene: TRBJ1-2
clone size: NA
V gene: TRBV10-2
D gene: NA
CDR3 protein: CASSENNLQGGYTF
CDR3 DNA: TGCGCCAGCAGTGAAAACAATCTTCAGGGGGGCTACACCTTC

J gene: TRBJ2-2
clone size: once
V gene: TRBV19
D gene: NA
CDR3 protein: CASSYSAVNTGELFF
CDR3 DNA: TGTGCCAGTAGTTATAGTGCTGTAAACACCGGGGAGCTGTTTTTT

J gene: TRBJ2-7
clone size: NA
V gene: TRBV7-9
D gene: NA
CDR3 protein: CASTKEGQEQYF
CDR3 DNA: TGTGCCAGCACCAAGGAGGGCCAAGAGCAGTACTTC